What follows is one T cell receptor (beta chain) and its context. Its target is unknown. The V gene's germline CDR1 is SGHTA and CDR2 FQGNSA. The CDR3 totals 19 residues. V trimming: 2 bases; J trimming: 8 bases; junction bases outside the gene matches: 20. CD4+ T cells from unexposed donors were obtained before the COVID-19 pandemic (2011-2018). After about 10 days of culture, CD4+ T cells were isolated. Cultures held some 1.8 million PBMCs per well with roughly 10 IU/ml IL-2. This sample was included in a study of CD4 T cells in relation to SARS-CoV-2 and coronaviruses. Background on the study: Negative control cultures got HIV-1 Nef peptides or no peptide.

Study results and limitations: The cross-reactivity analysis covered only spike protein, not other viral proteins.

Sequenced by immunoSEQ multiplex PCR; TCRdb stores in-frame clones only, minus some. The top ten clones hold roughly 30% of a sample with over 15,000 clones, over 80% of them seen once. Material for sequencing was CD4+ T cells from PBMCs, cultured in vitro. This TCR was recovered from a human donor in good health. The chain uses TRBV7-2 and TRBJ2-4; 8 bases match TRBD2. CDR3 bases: TGTGCCAGCAGCTTAAAAGCCTATGCGGGAGGATCGAACCACGACATTCAGTACTTC. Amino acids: CASSLKAYAGGSNHDIQYF.